This T cell receptor beta chain emerged from a study of identical twins (dated by TCRdb to about 2016). Study-wide context: The study deep-sequenced TCR alpha and beta repertoires from monozygotic twins, unrelated adults of various ages and cord blood to test whether fetal clonotypes persist. To rule out contamination, the twin experiments were replicated at different times with different library preparation protocols.

Preparation of the library involved 5' RACE. Sequencing instrument: Illumina HiSeq 2000. Template switching added a universal primer binding site, and the final cDNA carried a unique molecular identifier that allowed TCR cDNA molecules to be counted accurately. First-strand cDNA for TCR alpha and beta chains was synthesized from specific primers in the conserved constant-segment region. Each cDNA library was double barcoded, with a SMART-Mk sample barcode plus Illumina barcodes, to control for contamination. TruSeq adapter sequences and Illumina sample barcodes were added in two successive PCR steps. The TCR alpha and beta cDNA libraries were sequenced on the Illumina HiSeq platform using custom primers. Turning to the authors' computational methods: MiGEC processed the raw reads to extract unique molecular identifiers, while MiXCR was used to determine the CDR3 positions. Recombination models were inferred per individual with the repgenHMM and IGoR tools using an EM algorithm. The analysis of shared clonotypes was done with the tcR package in R, with sharing normalized by the product of cloneset sizes. To study raw recombination free of thymic and clonal selection effects, out-of-frame nonproductive sequences were analyzed. TCRdb trimmed the raw reads at Q25, called clones with MiXCR and kept productive beta chains. Every CDR3 protein is listed once, alongside the most common genes and DNA of its rows. TCRdb, not the authors, supplied the V and J calls. The table for this sample lists roughly 18,000 distinct CDR3 sequences; 69% of them were counted only once. 5.5% to 7.5% of the sample is in the top ten clones.

Broader findings and caveats from the paper: Out-of-frame TCR alpha sharing in monozygotic twins was systematically underestimated by recombination models, whereas sharing between unrelated individuals was in agreement with the recombination models. Zero-insertion analyses could be partly confounded by invariant T cells such as MAIT and iNKT, although diverse VJ usage argued against such confounding for most clonotypes. A weaker excess of twin sharing was found in beta out-of-frame sequences because the signal-to-noise ratio was lowered by fewer shared sequences. Abundant cord blood beta clonotypes carried fewer insertions; young adult naive repertoires showed a weaker similar trend, while memory repertoires showed none. Compared with coincidental sharing between unrelated individuals, an excess of low generation-probability sequences was observed among out-of-frame TCR alpha sequences shared between twins. Because the same donors could not be followed over many years, the conclusions relied on cross-sectional statistical analysis.

Measured from the cysteine to the phenylalanine, the CDR3 is 17 residues long. The read is trimmed to its CDR3 DNA, 51 bases read in frame from base 1. As encoded in the germline V gene (reference sequence), CDR1 is LNHDA while CDR2 is SQIVND. V is cut back by 6 bases and J by 3 bases, with 14 bases in the junction unmatched. Every donor in the study was a healthy Caucasian. Three pairs of female monozygotic twins, all aged roughly 18 to 30 years, made up the twin cohort. Miltenyi CD45RO+ enrichment and human naive T-cell isolation kits were used to isolate memory (CD45RO+) and naive T cells from PBMC. In the case of this clonotype: Its specific antigen is unknown. There are no base qualities to consult, and no much larger clone falls within one base.

This clonotype originated in a woman aged 18-29 years in good health. This table probably holds off-target reads from a library built for another chain. The receptor chain draws on TRBV19 and TRBJ2-3; a stretch of 8 junction bases matches TRBD1. Sequenced material: memory (CD45RO+) T cells sorted from blood. The label giving this sample's cell subset or site can be read as: CD45RO+ enriched T cells. The sequenced DNA: TGTGCCAGTAGCCACGGACAGGGAGGATTAATTACAGATACGCAGTATTTT. It translates to CASSHGQGGLITDTQYF. With the portions outside the CDR3 filled from the reference TRBV19 and TRBJ2-3 genes, the complete variable region becomes DGGITQSPKYLFRKEGQNVTLSCEQNLNHDAMYWYRQDPGQGLRLIYYSQIVNDFQKGDIAEGYSVSREKKESFPLTVTSAQKNPTAFYLCASSHGQGGLITDTQYFGPGTRLTVL.